A selection of T cell receptor beta chains follows, all from one sample in a study of human T cells and chemical hapten exposure. TCRdb reanalysed the RACE reads using MiXCR and keeps one entry per CDR3 protein. The table includes about 52,000 distinct CDR3 sequences, 9.9% detected once. Here the sequenced sample was whole blood, taken in connection with sensitization to the hapten diphenylcyclopropenone (DPC). The receptors stem from a woman aged 40 to 50 with alopecia areata. Some clones in this sample may be carry-over from other donors' samples. Each CDR3 is given with its conserved first and last residue. D genes are given only for firm matches. Expanded clones get a size class; other rows say once, few or many, or leave the size out.

abundance: many; j_gene: TRBJ2-1; v_gene: TRBV12-3/TRBV12-4; d_gene: TRBD2; CDR3nt: TGTGCCAGCACCGGGACTAGTAACATGGAGCAGTTCTTC; CDR3aa: CASTGTSNMEQFF
abundance: many; j_gene: TRBJ1-5; v_gene: TRBV4-1; d_gene: -; CDR3nt: TGCGCCAGCAGCCAAGCAGGGAGAGGGGATCAGCCCCAGCATTTT; CDR3aa: CASSQAGRGDQPQHF
abundance: -; j_gene: TRBJ2-2; v_gene: TRBV7-2; d_gene: -; CDR3nt: TGTGCCAGCAGCTTAGAGGGCACGACAAACACCGGGGAGCTGTTTTTT; CDR3aa: CASSLEGTTNTGELFF
abundance: many; j_gene: TRBJ1-6; v_gene: TRBV14; d_gene: TRBD1; CDR3nt: TGTGCCAGCAGCCAAAGACAGGGTACCCTTTCACCCCTCCACTTT; CDR3aa: CASSQRQGTLSPLHF
abundance: -; j_gene: TRBJ1-1; v_gene: TRBV20-1; d_gene: TRBD1; CDR3nt: TGCAGTGCTAGGCGACAGGGAGTGTACACTGAAGCTTTCTTT; CDR3aa: CSARRQGVYTEAFF
abundance: -; j_gene: TRBJ2-1; v_gene: TRBV19; d_gene: TRBD2; CDR3nt: TGTGCCAGTAGTATTGGGGCTGCGGGGGGGCAGCGGAAGGAGCAGTTCTTC; CDR3aa: CASSIGAAGGQRKEQFF
abundance: -; j_gene: TRBJ2-2; v_gene: TRBV4-3; d_gene: TRBD1; CDR3nt: TGCGCCAGCAGCCAAGGGACAGGGACACCCGGGGAGCTGTTTTTT; CDR3aa: CASSQGTGTPGELFF
abundance: -; j_gene: TRBJ2-5; v_gene: TRBV5-4; d_gene: -; CDR3nt: TGTGCCAGCAGCTTGACAGAACAAGAGACCCAGTACTTC; CDR3aa: CASSLTEQETQYF
abundance: few; j_gene: TRBJ2-6; v_gene: TRBV14; d_gene: -; CDR3nt: TGTGCCAGCAGCCAGTTTAGGGGCGGTGGGGCCAACGTCCTGACTTTC; CDR3aa: CASSQFRGGGANVLTF
abundance: -; j_gene: TRBJ1-1; v_gene: TRBV7-2; d_gene: -; CDR3nt: TGTGCCAGCAGCCCCATCGGGGCGACTGAAGCTTTCTTT; CDR3aa: CASSPIGATEAFF
abundance: -; j_gene: TRBJ1-1; v_gene: TRBV29-1; d_gene: -; CDR3nt: TGCAGCGGCGGGACGGGAATGAACACTGAAGCTTTCTTT; CDR3aa: CSGGTGMNTEAFF
abundance: -; j_gene: TRBJ2-3; v_gene: TRBV18; d_gene: -; CDR3nt: TGTGCCAGCTCACCAAGTGTCTCTTCGATAGATACGCAGTATTTT; CDR3aa: CASSPSVSSIDTQYF
abundance: -; j_gene: TRBJ2-5; v_gene: TRBV11-2; d_gene: -; CDR3nt: TGTGCCAGCAGCATTCGACTACAAGAGACCCAGTACTTC; CDR3aa: CASSIRLQETQYF
abundance: -; j_gene: TRBJ2-5; v_gene: TRBV6-1; d_gene: TRBD2; CDR3nt: TGTGCCAGCAGTGAACTGGCGGGGGGCCCCCAAGAGACCCAGTACTTC; CDR3aa: CASSELAGGPQETQYF
abundance: many; j_gene: TRBJ1-6; v_gene: TRBV2; d_gene: -; CDR3nt: TGTGCCACCTCAGAACGAGACAGTAATTCACCCCTCCACTTT; CDR3aa: CATSERDSNSPLHF
abundance: many; j_gene: TRBJ2-3; v_gene: TRBV20-1; d_gene: -; CDR3nt: TGCAGTGCCCCACTAGCAACAGATACGCAGTATTTT; CDR3aa: CSAPLATDTQYF
abundance: -; j_gene: TRBJ2-7; v_gene: TRBV7-9; d_gene: -; CDR3nt: TGTGCCAGCAGCCGAGAGGGGGGCGGCTACGAGCAGTACTTC; CDR3aa: CASSREGGGYEQYF
abundance: few; j_gene: TRBJ1-4; v_gene: TRBV12-3/TRBV12-4; d_gene: -; CDR3nt: TGTGCCAGCAGTTCCGGCCGAGGTGAAAAACTGTTTTTT; CDR3aa: CASSSGRGEKLFF
abundance: few; j_gene: TRBJ1-1; v_gene: TRBV7-9; d_gene: -; CDR3nt: TGTGCCAGCAGCTTAGCGGGGACGGCCACTGAAGCTTTCTTT; CDR3aa: CASSLAGTATEAFF
abundance: -; j_gene: TRBJ2-6; v_gene: TRBV20-1; d_gene: -; CDR3nt: TGCAGTGCTCCCGACGGCTCTGGGGCCAACGTCCTGACTTTC; CDR3aa: CSAPDGSGANVLTF
abundance: -; j_gene: TRBJ1-1; v_gene: TRBV7-2; d_gene: TRBD1; CDR3nt: TGTGCCAGCAGCCCCGACAGGGAGGCTGAAGCTTTCTTT; CDR3aa: CASSPDREAEAFF
abundance: many; j_gene: TRBJ1-1; v_gene: TRBV11-2; d_gene: -; CDR3nt: TGTGCCAGCAGCTTAGTGCAGATTGAAGCTTTCTTT; CDR3aa: CASSLVQIEAFF
abundance: many; j_gene: TRBJ1-6; v_gene: TRBV29-1; d_gene: TRBD1; CDR3nt: TGCAGCGTTCAACCGGGACAGAATTCACCCCTCCACTTT; CDR3aa: CSVQPGQNSPLHF
abundance: -; j_gene: TRBJ1-2; v_gene: TRBV29-1; d_gene: -; CDR3nt: TGCAGCGTTGAAGGGCGTAACTATGGCTACACCTTC; CDR3aa: CSVEGRNYGYTF
abundance: large; j_gene: TRBJ1-2; v_gene: TRBV4-3; d_gene: -; CDR3nt: TGCGCCAGCAGCCAAGATATGTCGGGGGGCTATCTCCATGGCTACACCTTC; CDR3aa: CASSQDMSGGYLHGYTF
abundance: many; j_gene: TRBJ2-6; v_gene: TRBV9; d_gene: TRBD1; CDR3nt: TGTGCCAGCAGCGTAGATTTGACAGGGGGCGCTGGGGCCAACGTCCTGACTTTC; CDR3aa: CASSVDLTGGAGANVLTF
abundance: few; j_gene: TRBJ2-7; v_gene: TRBV7-3; d_gene: -; CDR3nt: TGTGCCAGCAGCTCGGGCCCTCCCGCCCCCTACTTC; CDR3aa: CASSSGPPAPYF
abundance: -; j_gene: TRBJ1-3; v_gene: TRBV12-3/TRBV12-4; d_gene: TRBD1; CDR3nt: TGTGCCAGCAGACCGGGACAGTCCTCTGGAAACACCATATATTTT; CDR3aa: CASRPGQSSGNTIYF
abundance: few; j_gene: TRBJ2-7; v_gene: TRBV20-1; d_gene: TRBD1; CDR3nt: TGCAGTGTTGGACAGGGAGAGATGCCCTACGAGCAGTACTTC; CDR3aa: CSVGQGEMPYEQYF
abundance: many; j_gene: TRBJ1-1; v_gene: TRBV6-5; d_gene: -; CDR3nt: TGTGCCAGCAGGGAACGGGCAGGGGCCCTGAACACTGAAGCTTTCTTT; CDR3aa: CASRERAGALNTEAFF
abundance: medium-sized; j_gene: TRBJ2-7; v_gene: TRBV7-8; d_gene: TRBD1; CDR3nt: TGTGCCAGCAGCTTACGGGGAGGGACAGGGGGCTTAAGCTCCTACGAGCAGTACTTC; CDR3aa: CASSLRGGTGGLSSYEQYF
abundance: many; j_gene: TRBJ2-3; v_gene: TRBV2; d_gene: TRBD2; CDR3nt: TGTGCCAGCAGTGAACTAGCGGGGGGAGGGGCCACAGATACGCAGTATTTT; CDR3aa: CASSELAGGGATDTQYF
abundance: -; j_gene: TRBJ2-3; v_gene: TRBV7-7; d_gene: TRBD1; CDR3nt: TGTGCCAGCAGCGGCACAGGGGGCGCAGATACGCAGTATTTT; CDR3aa: CASSGTGGADTQYF
abundance: many; j_gene: TRBJ2-7; v_gene: TRBV6-1; d_gene: -; CDR3nt: TGTGCCAGCAGTCTAGGGAGAAACTACGAGCAGTACTTC; CDR3aa: CASSLGRNYEQYF
abundance: few; j_gene: TRBJ1-3; v_gene: TRBV9; d_gene: TRBD1; CDR3nt: TGTGCCAGCAGCGTAGGGGACAGCTCTGGAAACACCATATATTTT; CDR3aa: CASSVGDSSGNTIYF
abundance: few; j_gene: TRBJ1-2; v_gene: TRBV4-1; d_gene: -; CDR3nt: TGCGCCAGCAGCCAAGCAGACTCCTGGGAGAGCTATGGCTACACCTTC; CDR3aa: CASSQADSWESYGYTF
abundance: -; j_gene: TRBJ2-7; v_gene: TRBV5-4; d_gene: -; CDR3nt: TGTGCCAGCAGCTTGGATAACAGGAGGCACGAGCAGTACTTC; CDR3aa: CASSLDNRRHEQYF
abundance: -; j_gene: TRBJ2-5; v_gene: TRBV6-2/TRBV6-3; d_gene: TRBD2; CDR3nt: TGTGCCAGCAGTCCTAGCGGGGGGCCTGAGACCCAGTACTTC; CDR3aa: CASSPSGGPETQYF
abundance: -; j_gene: TRBJ2-3; v_gene: TRBV7-2; d_gene: -; CDR3nt: TGTGCCAGCAGCTTTAGTTCCGTAGATACGCAGTATTTT; CDR3aa: CASSFSSVDTQYF
abundance: -; j_gene: TRBJ2-1; v_gene: TRBV7-3; d_gene: -; CDR3nt: TGTGCCAGCAGCTCGACCCCATCCCATGAGCAGTTCTTC; CDR3aa: CASSSTPSHEQFF
abundance: -; j_gene: TRBJ1-2; v_gene: TRBV29-1; d_gene: -; CDR3nt: TGCAGCGTTGAAGATCTGGCAGGGAGGCTCACCTTC; CDR3aa: CSVEDLAGRLTF
abundance: few; j_gene: TRBJ1-2; v_gene: TRBV7-9; d_gene: -; CDR3nt: TGTGCCAGCAGCTCCGACAGATACGGCTACACCTTC; CDR3aa: CASSSDRYGYTF
abundance: -; j_gene: TRBJ2-7; v_gene: TRBV18; d_gene: TRBD2; CDR3nt: TGTGCCAGCTCACCAACGGGCACCGGGACTAGATACCACGAGCAGTACTTC; CDR3aa: CASSPTGTGTRYHEQYF
abundance: few; j_gene: TRBJ2-1; v_gene: TRBV11-2; d_gene: TRBD2; CDR3nt: TGTGCCAGCAGCACCGGGACTAGCGGGGTTGGACCCTACAATGAGCAGTTCTTC; CDR3aa: CASSTGTSGVGPYNEQFF
abundance: many; j_gene: TRBJ2-3; v_gene: TRBV12-3/TRBV12-4; d_gene: -; CDR3nt: TGTGCCAGCAGTTTAGTTTGGCGAGAAAGTCAGGGAACAGATACGCAGTATTTT; CDR3aa: CASSLVWRESQGTDTQYF
abundance: -; j_gene: TRBJ2-1; v_gene: TRBV12-3/TRBV12-4; d_gene: TRBD2; CDR3nt: TGTGCCAGCAGTTTGGTATTGTCTGCGGGGGGCGGCAATGAGCAGTTCTTC; CDR3aa: CASSLVLSAGGGNEQFF
abundance: -; j_gene: TRBJ1-6; v_gene: TRBV6-2/TRBV6-3; d_gene: TRBD1; CDR3nt: TGTGCCAGCAGTTCCTCGGACAGGGGGCAAAGTTCACCCCTCCACTTT; CDR3aa: CASSSSDRGQSSPLHF
abundance: -; j_gene: TRBJ2-7; v_gene: TRBV29-1; d_gene: TRBD1; CDR3nt: TGCAGCGCTACCCCGGACAGGGACTCCTACGAGCAGTACTTC; CDR3aa: CSATPDRDSYEQYF
abundance: many; j_gene: TRBJ2-1; v_gene: TRBV4-3; d_gene: -; CDR3nt: TGCGCCAGCAGCCAAGATCGGTCCAACAATGAGCAGTTCTTC; CDR3aa: CASSQDRSNNEQFF
abundance: few; j_gene: TRBJ2-7; v_gene: TRBV5-1; d_gene: TRBD1; CDR3nt: TGCGCCAGCAACCCATCAGGGGGCTCCTACGAGCAGTACTTC; CDR3aa: CASNPSGGSYEQYF